This is a list of T cell receptor beta chains from one sample in a study of blood T cell repertoires in COVID-19. Only in-frame clones appear in the TCRdb table, and some are missing; sequencing was by immunoSEQ multiplex PCR. The table shows roughly 200,000 clones, with about 88% occurring only once. The sample was PBMCs or T cells enriched from blood (not recorded which). These receptors were obtained from a middle-aged woman in a cohort exposed to, infected with or recovered from COVID-19 (not recorded which). Each CDR3 is given with its conserved first and last residue. A D gene is named only where the DNA matches it firmly. Some rows have no size entry. The others give once, few or many, or a class for an expanded clone.

clone_size	v_call	j_call	d_call	cdr3_aa	cdr3_nt
once	TRBV6-1	TRBJ2-1	TRBD2	CASSEYVRGGQGEQFF	TGTGCCAGCAGTGAATATGTGCGGGGGGGCCAGGGTGAGCAGTTCTTC
-	TRBV29-1	TRBJ2-7	TRBD1	CSVADRALSYEQYF	TGCAGCGTCGCTGACAGGGCCCTCTCCTACGAGCAGTACTTC
once	TRBV7-9	TRBJ1-1	-	CASLKLRQGNTEAFF	TGTGCCAGCCTTAAACTGCGGCAGGGGAATACTGAAGCTTTCTTT
-	TRBV5-5	TRBJ1-3	-	CASSSTGSSGNTIYF	TGTGCCAGCAGCTCAACAGGGAGCTCTGGAAACACCATATATTTT
-	TRBV3-1/TRBV3-2	TRBJ1-3	-	CASSQDGSSGNTIYF	TGTGCCAGCAGCCAAGATGGGAGCTCTGGAAACACCATATATTTT
-	TRBV4-1	TRBJ1-1	-	CASSARLPGDTEAFF	TGCGCCAGCAGCGCCCGACTCCCAGGGGACACTGAAGCTTTCTTT
-	TRBV7-9	TRBJ1-6	TRBD1	CASSLGGQGAPLHF	TGTGCCAGCAGCTTAGGGGGCCAGGGGGCACCCCTCCACTTT
-	TRBV25-1	TRBJ2-1	-	CASSQTGNEQFF	TGTGCCAGCAGTCAAACAGGAAATGAGCAGTTCTTC
-	TRBV28	TRBJ1-1	-	CASSPSRGNTEAFF	TGTGCCAGCAGTCCCAGCAGGGGGAACACTGAAGCTTTCTTT
-	TRBV27	TRBJ2-7	TRBD2	CASSLSIAGGPRGEQYF	TGTGCCAGCAGTTTATCGATAGCGGGAGGCCCACGGGGTGAGCAGTACTTC
-	TRBV28	TRBJ2-7	TRBD1	CASSLRGTGLHVQYF	TGTGCCAGCAGTTTACGCGGGACAGGGCTACATGTGCAGTACTTC
-	TRBV19	TRBJ1-2	TRBD1	CASSSDRGNNYGYTF	TGTGCCAGTAGTAGCGACAGGGGAAATAACTATGGCTACACCTTC
-	TRBV15	TRBJ2-5	-	CATSSPAGRYRETQYF	TGTGCCACCAGCAGTCCGGCAGGGCGATATCGAGAGACCCAGTACTTC
-	TRBV4-1	TRBJ2-7	-	CASSQREYEQYF	TGCGCCAGCAGCCAAAGGGAGTACGAGCAGTACTTC
-	TRBV7-7	TRBJ2-7	-	CASSLGGTFSYEQYF	TGTGCCAGCAGCTTAGGGGGGACTTTCTCCTACGAGCAGTACTTC
many	TRBV10-3	TRBJ1-5	-	CAITDYENQPQHF	TGTGCCATCACGGACTATGAAAATCAGCCCCAGCATTTT
-	TRBV10-1	TRBJ1-1	-	CASSSNREGIGTEAFF	TGCGCCAGCAGTTCAAACAGGGAAGGAATTGGCACTGAAGCTTTCTTT
-	TRBV9	TRBJ2-1	-	CASSVAGRAWDEQFF	TGTGCCAGCAGCGTAGCTGGCAGGGCGTGGGATGAGCAGTTCTTC
-	TRBV4-1	TRBJ2-6	TRBD1	CASSQGPLPRQGAGANVLTF	TGCGCCAGCAGCCAAGGACCTCTCCCCCGACAGGGTGCGGGGGCCAACGTCCTGACTTTC
-	TRBV28	TRBJ2-7	-	CASTHTLGPYEQYF	TGTGCCAGCACCCACACCCTGGGGCCCTACGAGCAGTACTTC
-	TRBV25-1	TRBJ2-3	TRBD2	CASSELMRGGNNTQYF	TGTGCCAGCAGTGAATTGATGCGGGGGGGCAACAATACGCAGTATTTT
-	TRBV28	TRBJ1-5	-	CATRGGHQPQHF	TGTGCCACCCGCGGGGGGCATCAGCCCCAGCATTTT
once	TRBV10-3	TRBJ2-3	TRBD2	CAISETSGGIGTDTQYF	TGTGCCATCAGTGAAACTAGCGGGGGTATCGGTACAGATACGCAGTATTTT
-	TRBV5-1	TRBJ2-3	-	CASSFAQSGDTQYF	TGCGCCAGCAGCTTCGCCCAGTCAGGAGATACGCAGTATTTT
-	TRBV28	TRBJ2-7	-	CASSSRGSRYEQYF	TGTGCCAGCAGTTCGAGAGGGAGTAGGTACGAGCAGTACTTC
-	TRBV27	TRBJ1-2	-	CASSPAGQAFGYTF	TGTGCCAGCAGTCCCGCTGGGCAGGCGTTTGGCTACACCTTC
-	TRBV7-7	TRBJ2-1	TRBD2	CASSSRVGGGSSYNEQFF	TGTGCCAGCAGTTCCAGGGTTGGCGGGGGGAGCTCCTACAATGAGCAGTTCTTC
-	TRBV5-5	TRBJ1-5	-	CASSPDSPNQPQHF	TGTGCCAGCAGTCCCGACAGCCCTAATCAGCCCCAGCATTTT
-	TRBV7-9	TRBJ1-6	TRBD1	CASSLDTGGTNSPLHF	TGTGCCAGCAGCTTAGATACAGGGGGCACAAATTCACCCCTCCACTTT
-	TRBV28	TRBJ2-7	TRBD1	CASSLTGGTYEQYF	TGTGCCAGCAGTTTAACAGGGGGAACCTACGAGCAGTACTTC
-	TRBV2	TRBJ1-3	TRBD1	CASSQDRGRDTIYF	TGTGCCAGCAGCCAAGACAGGGGTAGGGACACCATATATTTT
-	TRBV6-5	TRBJ1-3	-	CASSYFPRAGNTIYF	TGTGCCAGCAGTTACTTCCCGAGGGCCGGAAACACCATATATTTT
-	TRBV27	TRBJ1-2	-	CASSLVGGYGYTF	TGTGCCAGCAGTTTAGTGGGGGGTTATGGCTACACCTTC
-	TRBV11-2	TRBJ2-5	TRBD2	CASSLYGGQETQYF	TGTGCCAGCAGCTTGTACGGGGGGCAAGAGACCCAGTACTTC
few	TRBV6-4	TRBJ2-3	-	CASSESLATDTQYF	TGTGCCAGCAGTGAGAGCCTAGCGACAGATACGCAGTATTTT
-	TRBV24-1	TRBJ1-1	-	CATSERGGPSEAFF	TGTGCCACCAGTGAACGTGGGGGCCCCTCTGAAGCTTTCTTT
-	TRBV29-1	TRBJ2-5	-	CSVDPGEETQYF	TGCAGCGTTGATCCAGGGGAAGAGACCCAGTACTTC
once	TRBV27	TRBJ2-2	TRBD2	CASGRGRAGELFF	TGTGCCAGCGGGAGAGGGAGGGCCGGGGAGCTGTTTTTT
-	TRBV10-2	TRBJ1-1	-	CASNPTGGNTEAFF	TGCGCCAGCAATCCGACAGGAGGGAACACTGAAGCTTTCTTT
-	TRBV5-1	TRBJ2-1	TRBD2	CASSWGASGSREQFF	TGCGCCAGCAGCTGGGGGGCTAGCGGGAGCAGAGAGCAGTTCTTC
once	TRBV7-8	TRBJ2-1	-	CASSRRGTGEFYEQFF	TGTGCCAGCAGCCGCAGGGGAACTGGTGAATTCTATGAGCAGTTCTTC
-	TRBV9	TRBJ1-1	TRBD1	CASSVGTGEEDTEAFF	TGTGCCAGCAGCGTAGGGACAGGGGAGGAGGACACTGAAGCTTTCTTT
-	TRBV4-2	TRBJ2-3	-	CASSQGGSTDTQYF	TGTGCCAGCAGCCAAGGCGGTAGCACAGATACGCAGTATTTT
-	TRBV18	TRBJ2-7	TRBD1	CASSAGQGAHEQYF	TGTGCCAGCTCAGCGGGACAGGGGGCCCACGAGCAGTACTTC
once	TRBV5-1	TRBJ2-1	-	CASSLGTGENEQFF	TGCGCCAGCAGCCTAGGGACTGGAGAAAATGAGCAGTTCTTC
-	TRBV5-1	TRBJ1-6	-	CASSPLTGWSSPLHF	TGCGCCAGCAGCCCCCTCACGGGATGGAGTTCACCCCTCCACTTT
-	TRBV4-1	TRBJ1-1	-	CASSQVIDTEAFF	TGCGCCAGCAGCCAAGTGATAGACACTGAAGCTTTCTTT
-	TRBV10-2	TRBJ2-2	-	CASSPEQSTGELFF	TGCGCCAGCTCGCCGGAACAGTCGACCGGGGAGCTGTTTTTT
once	TRBV7-9	TRBJ2-3	TRBD1	CASSPEQGASDTQYF	TGTGCCAGCAGCCCGGAGCAGGGGGCATCAGATACGCAGTATTTT
-	TRBV15	TRBJ2-5	TRBD1	CATSREISGTAQETQYF	TGTGCCACCAGCAGAGAAATTTCCGGGACAGCTCAAGAGACCCAGTACTTC
-	TRBV5-1	TRBJ1-4	-	CASSLMGVPTNEKLFF	TGCGCCAGCAGCCTGATGGGCGTACCAACTAATGAAAAACTGTTTTTT
-	TRBV19	TRBJ1-1	-	CASSIDRGGTEAFF	TGTGCCAGTAGTATAGACAGGGGAGGGACTGAAGCTTTCTTT
-	TRBV4-1	TRBJ2-2	TRBD2	CASSHPLSGVAGELFF	TGCGCCAGCAGCCACCCACTTAGCGGGGTCGCCGGGGAGCTGTTTTTT
-	TRBV6-2/TRBV6-3	TRBJ2-3	-	CASSLDGNTQYF	TGTGCCAGCAGTCTAGACGGGAATACGCAGTATTTT
-	TRBV28	TRBJ2-1	-	CASSFPAEGYNEQFF	TGTGCCAGCAGTTTCCCGGCGGAAGGATACAATGAGCAGTTCTTC